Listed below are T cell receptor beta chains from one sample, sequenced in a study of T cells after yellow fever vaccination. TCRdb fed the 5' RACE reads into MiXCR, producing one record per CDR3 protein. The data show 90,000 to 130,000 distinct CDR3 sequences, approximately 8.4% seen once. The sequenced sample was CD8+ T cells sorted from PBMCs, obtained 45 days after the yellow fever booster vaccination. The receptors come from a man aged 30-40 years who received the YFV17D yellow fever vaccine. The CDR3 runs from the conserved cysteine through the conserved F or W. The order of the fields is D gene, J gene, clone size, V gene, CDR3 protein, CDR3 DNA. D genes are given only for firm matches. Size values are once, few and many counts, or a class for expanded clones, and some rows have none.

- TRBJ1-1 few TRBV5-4 CASSSGRTEAFF TGTGCCAGCAGCTCCGGGAGAACAGAAGCTTTCTTT
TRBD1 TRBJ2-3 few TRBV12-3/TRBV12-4 CASSLMNVLGQDTLTQYF TGTGCCAGCAGTTTAATGAATGTACTAGGACAGGACACACTTACGCAGTATTTT
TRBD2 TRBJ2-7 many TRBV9 CASSVEGSGPTYEQYF TGTGCCAGCAGCGTAGAAGGTAGCGGGCCAACCTACGAGCAGTACTTC
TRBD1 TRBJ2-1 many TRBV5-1 CASSLGQGSPEQFF TGCGCCAGCAGCTTAGGACAGGGGTCCCCTGAGCAGTTCTTC
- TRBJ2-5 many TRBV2 CASSEMGDSQETQYF TGTGCCAGCAGTGAAATGGGGGACTCTCAAGAGACCCAGTACTTC
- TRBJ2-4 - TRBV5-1 CASSRGIAKNIQYF TGCGCCAGCAGCAGGGGAATAGCCAAAAACATTCAGTACTTC
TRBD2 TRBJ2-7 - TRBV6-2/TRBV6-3 CASSSLAGASYEQYF TGTGCCAGCAGTTCCTTGGCGGGAGCATCCTACGAGCAGTACTTC
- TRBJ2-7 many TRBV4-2 CASSHTRDATYEQYF TGTGCCAGCAGCCATACACGGGACGCAACCTACGAGCAGTACTTC
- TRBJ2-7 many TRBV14 CASSQFRTAYYEQYF TGTGCCAGCAGCCAATTCCGGACAGCTTACTACGAGCAGTACTTC
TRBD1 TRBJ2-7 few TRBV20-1 CSALPGQGPYEQYF TGCAGTGCTTTACCTGGACAGGGCCCCTACGAGCAGTACTTC
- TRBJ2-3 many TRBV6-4 CASSEAGISTDTQYF TGTGCCAGCAGTGAAGCAGGCATTAGCACAGATACGCAGTATTTT
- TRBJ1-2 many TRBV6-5 CASRSMVNGYTF TGTGCCAGCAGGTCCATGGTTAATGGCTACACCTTC
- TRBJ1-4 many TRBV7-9 CASSLYSGNNEKLFF TGTGCCAGCAGCTTATACTCAGGGAACAATGAAAAACTGTTTTTT
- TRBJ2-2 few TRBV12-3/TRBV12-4 CASSLEGGGGELFF TGTGCCAGCAGTTTAGAAGGTGGAGGCGGGGAGCTGTTTTTT
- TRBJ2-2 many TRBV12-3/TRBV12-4 CASSFGGAGELFF TGTGCCAGCAGTTTTGGGGGAGCCGGGGAGCTGTTTTTT
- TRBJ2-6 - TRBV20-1 CSARKGHPNPLSGANVLTF TGCAGTGCTAGAAAAGGACATCCGAACCCCCTATCTGGGGCCAACGTCCTGACTTTC
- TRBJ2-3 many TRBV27 CASSLSGRWDTQYF TGTGCCAGCAGTTTATCCGGGCGGTGGGATACGCAGTATTTT
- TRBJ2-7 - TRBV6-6 CASKKAVDSSYEQYF TGTGCCAGCAAGAAGGCGGTGGACTCCTCCTACGAGCAGTACTTC
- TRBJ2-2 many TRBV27 CASSLWENTGELFF TGTGCCAGCAGTTTATGGGAGAACACCGGGGAGCTGTTTTTT
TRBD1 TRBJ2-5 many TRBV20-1 CSARPTGGEETQYF TGCAGTGCCCGCCCGACAGGGGGGGAAGAGACCCAGTACTTC
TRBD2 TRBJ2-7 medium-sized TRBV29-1 CSVAPGTRGYEQYF TGCAGCGTGGCCCCCGGGACTAGGGGCTACGAGCAGTACTTC
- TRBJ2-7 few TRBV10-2 CASSEWLTTYEQYF TGCGCCAGCAGTGAGTGGCTCACGACCTACGAGCAGTACTTC
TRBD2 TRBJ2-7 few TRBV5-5 CASSLGLAGVDEQYF TGTGCCAGCAGCTTGGGACTAGCGGGAGTCGACGAGCAGTACTTC
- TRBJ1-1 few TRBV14 CASSQDRGGNTEAFF TGTGCCAGCAGCCAAGATCGAGGCGGTAACACTGAAGCTTTCTTT
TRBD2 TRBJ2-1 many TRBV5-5 CASSLASGGHGQFF TGTGCCAGCAGCTTGGCTAGCGGGGGGCATGGGCAGTTCTTC
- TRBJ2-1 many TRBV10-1 CASSEGRGYNEQFF TGCGCCAGCAGTGAGGGCAGGGGTTATAATGAGCAGTTCTTC
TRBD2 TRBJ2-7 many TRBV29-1 CSAAGDEQYF TGCAGCGCTGCGGGAGACGAGCAGTACTTC
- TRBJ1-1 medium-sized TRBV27 CASSFFRTASTTEAFF TGTGCCAGCAGTTTTTTTAGGACAGCCAGTACAACTGAAGCTTTCTTT
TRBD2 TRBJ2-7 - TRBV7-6 CASSRTSGGDEQYF TGTGCCAGCAGCCGGACTAGCGGGGGGGACGAGCAGTACTTC
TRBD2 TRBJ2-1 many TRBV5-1 CASFGGDEQFF TGCGCCAGCTTCGGGGGGGACGAGCAGTTCTTC